Each of the 10 T cell receptor beta chains below was sequenced from the same sample in a study of CD8 T cells in Susac syndrome. Reverse transcription of 0.5 to 1 ug RNA was carried out with random hexamers. A single record per CDR3 protein comes from TCRdb applying MiXCR to the immunoSEQ multiplex PCR reads. The repertoire consists of 150,000 or so distinct CDR3 sequences, with about 95% occurring once and the leading ten covering 0.13% to 0.15%. Specimen: CD8+ T cells from PBMCs. These receptors originate from a human donor with multiple sclerosis.

The chain links TRBV5-6 to TRBJ2-7; no reliable D call. Trimming took 0 bases from V and 7 from J, leaving 8 bases between them. In germline, CDR1 is SGHDT, CDR2 YYEEEE. The length of the CDR3 is 12 residues. CDR3 region: CASSLGLKEQYF. DNA of the CDR3: TGTGCCAGCAGCTTGGGGCTTAAGGAGCAGTACTTC.

The genes are TRBV19 and TRBJ1-1; D is unclear. V was cut by 5 bases and J by 7 bases, with 11 bases left in between. Per the germline V gene, CDR1 is LNHDA and CDR2 is SQIVND (reference sequence). CDR3 length equals 12 residues. CDR3 protein: CASSGVNREAFF. DNA for the CDR3: TGTGCCAGTAGTGGGGTGAATCGTGAAGCTTTCTTT.

This clonotype was counted between two and nine times. The gene calls are TRBV7-9 and TRBJ2-5, with TRBD1 as a possible D gene (5 bases). The germline CDR1 and CDR2 sequences are SEHNR and FQNEAQ (reference sequence). Trimming removed 1 base from V and 4 bases from J, with 7 bases in between. The CDR3 has 13 amino acids. CDR3 coding DNA: TGTGCCAGCAGCTTAGAAGGGGCAGAGACCCAGTACTTC. It specifies CASSLEGAETQYF.

This chain links TRBV7-9 with TRBJ2-5; 7 bases align to TRBD2. The J segment lost 4 bases and the V segment lost 7 bases, leaving 3 bases of the junction unmatched. Germline lookup yields CDR1 SEHNR and CDR2 FQNEAQ (reference sequence). The CDR3 has 12 amino acids. The CDR3 region has the DNA TGTGCCAGCACCTGGGGGGGAGAGACCCAGTACTTC. It encodes CASTWGGETQYF.

The chain recombines TRBV7-9 with TRBJ2-7; D not resolved. CDR3 length: 13 residues. Germline values: CDR1 SEHNR, CDR2 FQNEAQ (reference sequence). The ends were cut back, 5 bases at V and 2 bases at J, with 10 bases in the middle. The CDR3 DNA follows: TGTGCCAGCAGCGGAGAAGCCGCCTACGAGCAGTACGTC. Amino acid sequence: CASSGEAAYEQYV.

This clonotype occurred once. The V and J genes are TRBV28 and TRBJ2-7, with D hard to call. The CDR3 runs 12 residues. CDR1 and CDR2 (germline): MDHEN, SYDVKM. V was shortened by 6 bases and J by 1 base, with 7 bases between the two germline ends. CDR3 sequence reads: CASRPASYEQYF. The CDR3 coding sequence is TGTGCCAGCAGACCAGCGTCCTACGAGCAGTACTTC.

The V gene is TRBV27, the J gene TRBJ2-1; TRBD1 matches at 8 bases. Per germline, CDR1 MNHEY and CDR2 SMNVEV (reference sequence). V trimming: 7 bases; J trimming: 3 bases; junction bases outside the gene matches: 8. CDR3 size: 15 residues. The DNA of the CDR3 is TGTGCCAGCACGCAGACAGGGGAAAGCTACAATGAGCAGTTCTTC. Protein product: CASTQTGESYNEQFF.

The chain links TRBV20-1 to TRBJ1-5; D gene unclear. The CDR3 runs to 14 residues. Trimming shortened V by 6 bases and J by 0 bases, and 12 bases separated the two germline ends. CDR1 is DFQATT and CDR2 is SNEGSKA in the germline V gene (reference sequence). CDR3: CSAQDLNSNQPQHF. The DNA of the CDR3 is TGCAGTGCCCAAGACCTAAATAGCAATCAGCCCCAGCATTTT.

The count of this clonotype is one. V gene TRBV27 combines with J gene TRBJ2-5; no clear D. This CDR3 contains 13 residues. Trimming stripped 5 bases from V and 1 base from J, with 8 bases between. Germline V gene lookup returns CDR1 MNHEY and CDR2 SMNVEV (reference sequence). The CDR3 coding sequence is TGTGCCAGCAGTCCCGCCTTCCAAGAGACCCAGTACTTC. This codes for CASSPAFQETQYF.

This chain uses TRBV9 with TRBJ1-6; D might be TRBD1 (5 bases). Trimming removed 7 bases at V and 1 base at J, with 9 bases between. Germline CDR1 is SGDLS and CDR2 is YYNGEE. This CDR3 region has 14 residues. For the CDR3, the DNA is TGTGCCAGCGGGGGGGTATCCTATAATTCACCCCTCCACTTT. Protein sequence: CASGGVSYNSPLHF.